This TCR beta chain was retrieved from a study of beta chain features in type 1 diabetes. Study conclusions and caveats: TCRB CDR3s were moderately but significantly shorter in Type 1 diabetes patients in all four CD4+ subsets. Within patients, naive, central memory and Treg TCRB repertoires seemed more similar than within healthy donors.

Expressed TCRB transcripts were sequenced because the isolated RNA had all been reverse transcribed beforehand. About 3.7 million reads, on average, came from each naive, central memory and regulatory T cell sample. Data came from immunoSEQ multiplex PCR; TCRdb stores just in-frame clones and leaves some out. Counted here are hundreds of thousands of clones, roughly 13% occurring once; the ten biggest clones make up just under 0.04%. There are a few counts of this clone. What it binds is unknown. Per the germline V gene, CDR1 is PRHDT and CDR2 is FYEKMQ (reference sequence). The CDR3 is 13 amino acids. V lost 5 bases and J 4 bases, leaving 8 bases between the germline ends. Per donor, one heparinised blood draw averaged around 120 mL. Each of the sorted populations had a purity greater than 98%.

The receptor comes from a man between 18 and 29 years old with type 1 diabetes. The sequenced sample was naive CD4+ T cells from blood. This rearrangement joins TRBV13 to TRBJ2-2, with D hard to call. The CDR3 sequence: CASSLRGTGELFF. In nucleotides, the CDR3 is TGTGCCAGCAGCCTAAGAGGCACCGGGGAGCTGTTTTTT.